A single T cell receptor beta chain is shown here with its context. TCRdb's copy holds only in-frame clones and misses some; the assay was immunoSEQ multiplex PCR. The sample contains 100,000 to 150,000 clones, approximately 87% of which appear only once. This sample stems from a study of blood T cell repertoires in COVID-19. Study in general: COVID-19 samples from acute and convalescent phases originated in the United States, Italy and Spain. T cells, B-cell-depleted T cells, or PBMCs provided the cDNA or gDNA that served as material.

The sequence came from a man aged 60 to 69 with acute or convalescent COVID-19. The specimen sequenced was peripheral blood.

In nucleotides, the CDR3 is TGTGCCAGCAGCTTGGCACAGGAGCAGTACTTC. It is translated as CASSLAQEQYF. The chain links TRBV5-8 to TRBJ2-7; D remains ambiguous. Germline CDR1 and CDR2: SGHTS and YDEGEE. V lost 0 bases, J lost 7 bases, and 5 bases lay in between. CDR3 size: 11 residues. Looking up the rest from reference TRBV5-8 and TRBJ2-7 gives the full variable domain: EAGVTQSPTHLIKTRGQQATLRCSPISGHTSVYWYQQALGLGLQFLLWYDEGEERNRGNFPPRFSGRQFPNYSSELNVNALELEDSALYLCASSLAQEQYFGPGTRLTVT.